Listed below are T cell receptor beta chains from one sample, sequenced in a study of T cell repertoires in cytomegalovirus infection. TCRdb fed the reads into MiXCR, producing one record per CDR3 protein. The sample has fewer than 250,000 distinct CDR3 sequences, about 12% seen once. Source material: PBMCs. These receptors originate from a human donor in good health (CMV status not recorded). Some clones in this sample may be carry-over from other donors' samples. CDR3s include the opening cysteine and the closing phenylalanine or tryptophan. Each record gives: D gene, V gene, J gene, CDR3 protein. D genes are given only for firm matches.

d_call: .; v_call: TRBV7-6; j_call: TRBJ1-5; cdr3_aa: CASSIGGLGQPQHF
d_call: TRBD1; v_call: TRBV28; j_call: TRBJ2-5; cdr3_aa: CASSPIRGLTSETQYF
d_call: TRBD1; v_call: TRBV10-3; j_call: TRBJ2-2; cdr3_aa: CAISEITGETGELFF
d_call: .; v_call: TRBV4-3; j_call: TRBJ2-1; cdr3_aa: CASSLGLSENNEQFF
d_call: TRBD2; v_call: TRBV20-1; j_call: TRBJ2-5; cdr3_aa: CSARFPAGGPRETQYF
d_call: .; v_call: TRBV7-2; j_call: TRBJ2-5; cdr3_aa: CASSPAHGETQYF
d_call: .; v_call: TRBV19; j_call: TRBJ2-2; cdr3_aa: CASSRRGLRELFF
d_call: TRBD1; v_call: TRBV12-3/TRBV12-4; j_call: TRBJ1-2; cdr3_aa: CASSHAGDRHNYGYTF
d_call: .; v_call: TRBV7-2; j_call: TRBJ2-6; cdr3_aa: CASSLIQGVGSGANVLTF
d_call: .; v_call: TRBV7-2; j_call: TRBJ1-5; cdr3_aa: CASSLTDQPQHF
d_call: .; v_call: TRBV24-1; j_call: TRBJ1-2; cdr3_aa: CATSASTRDGYTF
d_call: .; v_call: TRBV7-2; j_call: TRBJ1-4; cdr3_aa: CASSPDSTNEKLFF
d_call: TRBD2; v_call: TRBV28; j_call: TRBJ2-5; cdr3_aa: CASSLASGMQETQYF
d_call: .; v_call: TRBV14; j_call: TRBJ1-2; cdr3_aa: CASSQDSPGMGYTF
d_call: .; v_call: TRBV2; j_call: TRBJ2-6; cdr3_aa: CASRELVSGANVLTF
d_call: .; v_call: TRBV6-2/TRBV6-3; j_call: TRBJ1-1; cdr3_aa: CASSYRSNTEAFF
d_call: .; v_call: TRBV11-2; j_call: TRBJ1-1; cdr3_aa: CASSLDWAKGEAFF
d_call: .; v_call: TRBV28; j_call: TRBJ2-7; cdr3_aa: CASTHSSGEQYF
d_call: .; v_call: TRBV23-1; j_call: TRBJ2-7; cdr3_aa: CASSQSRTAGAAYEQYF
d_call: TRBD2; v_call: TRBV7-2; j_call: TRBJ2-3; cdr3_aa: CASRPAGGTDTQYF
d_call: TRBD1; v_call: TRBV30; j_call: TRBJ2-1; cdr3_aa: CAWGSLQGAALENEQFF
d_call: .; v_call: TRBV7-2; j_call: TRBJ1-4; cdr3_aa: CASGLQRENEKLFF